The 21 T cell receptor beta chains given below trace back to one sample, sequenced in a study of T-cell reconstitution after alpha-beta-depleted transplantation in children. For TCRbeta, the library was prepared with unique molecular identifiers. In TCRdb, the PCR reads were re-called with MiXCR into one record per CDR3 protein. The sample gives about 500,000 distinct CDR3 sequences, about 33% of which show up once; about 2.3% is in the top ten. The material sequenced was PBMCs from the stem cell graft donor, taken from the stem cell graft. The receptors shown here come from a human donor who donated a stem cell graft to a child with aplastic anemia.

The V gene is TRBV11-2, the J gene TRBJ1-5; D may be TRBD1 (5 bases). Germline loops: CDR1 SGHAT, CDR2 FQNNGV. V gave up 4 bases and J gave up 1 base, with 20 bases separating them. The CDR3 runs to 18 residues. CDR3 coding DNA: TGTGCCAGCAGCTCCCTACGGGGAGGCAGGGCGAGCAATCAGCCCCAGCATTTT. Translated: CASSSLRGGRASNQPQHF.

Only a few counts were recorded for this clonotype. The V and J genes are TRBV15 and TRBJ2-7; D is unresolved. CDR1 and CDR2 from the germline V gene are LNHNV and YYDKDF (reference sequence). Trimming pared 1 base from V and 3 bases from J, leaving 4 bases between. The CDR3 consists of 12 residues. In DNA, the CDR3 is TGTGCCACCAGCAGAGGAGACTACGAGCAGTACGTC. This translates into CATSRGDYEQYV.

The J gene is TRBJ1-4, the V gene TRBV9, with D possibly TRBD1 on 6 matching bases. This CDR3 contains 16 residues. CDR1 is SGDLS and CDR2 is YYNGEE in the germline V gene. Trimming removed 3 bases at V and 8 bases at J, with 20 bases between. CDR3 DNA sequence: TGTGCCAGCAGCGCCGAACAGGGAAATCGTCCGGAAAAACTGTTTTTT. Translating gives CASSAEQGNRPEKLFF.

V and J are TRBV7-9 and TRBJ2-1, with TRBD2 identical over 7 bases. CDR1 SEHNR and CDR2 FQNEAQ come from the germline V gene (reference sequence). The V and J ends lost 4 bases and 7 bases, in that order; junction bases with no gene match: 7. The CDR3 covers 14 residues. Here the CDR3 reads CASSSLAARNEQFF. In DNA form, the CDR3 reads TGTGCCAGCAGCTCTCTAGCGGCGCGGAATGAGCAGTTCTTC.

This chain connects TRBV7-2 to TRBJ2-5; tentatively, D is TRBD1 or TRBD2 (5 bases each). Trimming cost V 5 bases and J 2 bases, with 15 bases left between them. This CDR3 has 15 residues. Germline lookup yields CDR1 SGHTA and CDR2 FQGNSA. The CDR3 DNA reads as TGTGCCAGCAGCGTGCAAGAGGGGCCTCAAGAGACCCAGTACTTC. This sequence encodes CASSVQEGPQETQYF.

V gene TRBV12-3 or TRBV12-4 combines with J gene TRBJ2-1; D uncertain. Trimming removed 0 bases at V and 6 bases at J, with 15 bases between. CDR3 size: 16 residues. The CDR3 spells CASSLAANEWANEQFF. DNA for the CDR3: TGTGCCAGCAGTTTAGCGGCTAATGAATGGGCCAATGAGCAGTTCTTC.

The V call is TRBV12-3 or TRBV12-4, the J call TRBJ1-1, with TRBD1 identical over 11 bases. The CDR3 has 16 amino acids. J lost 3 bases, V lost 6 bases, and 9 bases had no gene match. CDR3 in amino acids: CASRKGQGALHTEAFF. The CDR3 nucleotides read TGTGCCAGCAGGAAAGGACAGGGGGCGCTTCACACTGAAGCTTTCTTT.

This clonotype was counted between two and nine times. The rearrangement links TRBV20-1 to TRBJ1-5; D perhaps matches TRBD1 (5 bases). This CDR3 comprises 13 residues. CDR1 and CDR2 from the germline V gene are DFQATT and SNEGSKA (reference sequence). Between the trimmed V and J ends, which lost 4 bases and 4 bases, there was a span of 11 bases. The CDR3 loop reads CSATSRANQPQHF. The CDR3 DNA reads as TGCAGTGCTACATCCAGGGCTAATCAGCCCCAGCATTTT.

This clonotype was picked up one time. CDR3 DNA sequence: TGTGCCAGTAGTATTATGACAGGTCGCGAAGCTTTCTTT. Translation gives CASSIMTGREAFF. V and J are TRBV19 and TRBJ1-1; maybe TRBD1 (6 bases). With 3 bases removed from V and 8 bases from J, the gap between germline ends came to 13 bases. Germline-derived CDR1 and CDR2 are LNHDA and SQIVND (reference sequence). This CDR3 has 13 amino acids.

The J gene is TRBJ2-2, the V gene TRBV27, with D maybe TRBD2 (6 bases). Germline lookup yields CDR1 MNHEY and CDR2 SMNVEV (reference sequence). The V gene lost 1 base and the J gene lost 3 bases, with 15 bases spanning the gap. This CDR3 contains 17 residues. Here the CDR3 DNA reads TGTGCCAGCAGTTTATGGGTCCGGGGGAGCGACACCGGGGAGCTGTTTTTT. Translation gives CASSLWVRGSDTGELFF.

The CDR3 sequence: CASSRGGGWAEAFF. CDR3 in DNA: TGTGCCAGCAGCAGAGGGGGGGGTTGGGCTGAAGCTTTCTTT. The gene calls are TRBV25-1 and TRBJ1-1; TRBD1 is a possible D gene (6 bases). The CDR3 extends over 14 amino acids. V lost 6 bases, J lost 6 bases, and 17 bases lay in between. Looked up from germline, CDR1 is MGHDK and CDR2 is SYGVNS.

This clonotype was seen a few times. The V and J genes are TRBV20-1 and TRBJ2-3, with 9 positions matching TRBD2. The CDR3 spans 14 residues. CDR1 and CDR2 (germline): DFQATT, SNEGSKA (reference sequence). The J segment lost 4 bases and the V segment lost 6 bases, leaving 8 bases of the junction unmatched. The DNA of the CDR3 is TGCAGTGCCCCGGGTAGCGGGAGATCAGATACGCAGTATTTT. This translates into CSAPGSGRSDTQYF.

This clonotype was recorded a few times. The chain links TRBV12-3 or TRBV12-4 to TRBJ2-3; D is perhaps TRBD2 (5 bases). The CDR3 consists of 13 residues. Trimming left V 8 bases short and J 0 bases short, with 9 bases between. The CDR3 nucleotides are TGTGCCAGCGGACTGAGTAGCACAGATACGCAGTATTTT. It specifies CASGLSSTDTQYF.

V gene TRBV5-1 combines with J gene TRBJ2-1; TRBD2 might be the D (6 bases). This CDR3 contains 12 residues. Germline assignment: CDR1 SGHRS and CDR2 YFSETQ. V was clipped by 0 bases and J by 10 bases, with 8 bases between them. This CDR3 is CASSLGRAEQFF. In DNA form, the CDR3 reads TGCGCCAGCAGCTTGGGGAGGGCCGAGCAGTTCTTC.

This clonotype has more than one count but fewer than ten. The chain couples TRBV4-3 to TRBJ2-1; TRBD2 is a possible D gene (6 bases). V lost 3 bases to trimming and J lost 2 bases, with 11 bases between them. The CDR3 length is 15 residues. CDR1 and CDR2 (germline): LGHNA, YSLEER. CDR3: CASSQLRGTYNEQFF. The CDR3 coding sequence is TGCGCCAGCAGCCAGTTGCGGGGTACCTACAATGAGCAGTTCTTC.

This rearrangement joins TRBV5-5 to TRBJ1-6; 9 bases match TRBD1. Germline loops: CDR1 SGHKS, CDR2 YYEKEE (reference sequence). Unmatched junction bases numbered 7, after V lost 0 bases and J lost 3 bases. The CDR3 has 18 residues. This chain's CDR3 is CASSLDGDRVFYNSPLHF. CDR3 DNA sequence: TGTGCCAGCAGCTTGGACGGGGACAGGGTTTTCTATAATTCACCCCTCCACTTT.

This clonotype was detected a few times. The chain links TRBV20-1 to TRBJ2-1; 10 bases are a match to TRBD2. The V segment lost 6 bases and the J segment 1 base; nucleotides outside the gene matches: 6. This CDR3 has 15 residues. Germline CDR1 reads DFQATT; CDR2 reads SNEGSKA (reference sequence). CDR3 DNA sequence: TGCAGTGCAGGGACTAGCGCAATTTCCTACAATGAGCAGTTCTTC. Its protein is CSAGTSAISYNEQFF.

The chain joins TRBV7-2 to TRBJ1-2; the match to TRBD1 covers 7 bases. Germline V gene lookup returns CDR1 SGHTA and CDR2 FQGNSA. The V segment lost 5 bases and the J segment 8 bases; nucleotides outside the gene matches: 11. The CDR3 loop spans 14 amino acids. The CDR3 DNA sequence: TGTGCCAGCAGCCGCATCGACAGGGCGGAGGGCTACACCTTC. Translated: CASSRIDRAEGYTF. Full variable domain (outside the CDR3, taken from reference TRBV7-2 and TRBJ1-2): GAGVSQSPSNKVTEKGKDVELRCDPISGHTALYWYRQSLGQGLEFLIYFQGNSAPDKSGLPSDRFSAERTGGSVSTLTIQRTQQEDSAVYLCASSRIDRAEGYTFGSGTRLTVV.

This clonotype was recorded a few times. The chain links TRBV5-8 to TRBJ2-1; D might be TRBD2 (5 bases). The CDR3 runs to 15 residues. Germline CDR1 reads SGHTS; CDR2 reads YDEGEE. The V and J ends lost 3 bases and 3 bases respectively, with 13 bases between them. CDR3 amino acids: CASSSPGVIYNEQFF. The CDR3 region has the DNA TGTGCCAGCAGCTCCCCCGGGGTAATCTACAATGAGCAGTTCTTC.

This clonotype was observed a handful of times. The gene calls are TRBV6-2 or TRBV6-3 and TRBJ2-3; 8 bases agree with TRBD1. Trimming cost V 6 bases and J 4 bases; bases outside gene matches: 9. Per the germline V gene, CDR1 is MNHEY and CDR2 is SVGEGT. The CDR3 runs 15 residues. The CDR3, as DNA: TGTGCCAGCAGCTCGAAGGACAGGGCATCAGATACGCAGTATTTT. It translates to CASSSKDRASDTQYF.

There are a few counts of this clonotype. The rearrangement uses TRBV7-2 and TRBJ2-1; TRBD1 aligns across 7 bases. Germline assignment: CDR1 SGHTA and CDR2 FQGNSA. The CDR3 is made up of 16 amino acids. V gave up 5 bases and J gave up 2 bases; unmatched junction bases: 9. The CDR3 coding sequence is TGTGCCAGCAGCCATAAAGGGGGCTCGACCTACAATGAGCAGTTCTTC. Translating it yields CASSHKGGSTYNEQFF.